This T cell receptor beta chain was identified during a study of blood T cell repertoires in COVID-19. Sequencing used immunoSEQ multiplex PCR; TCRdb keeps in-frame clones, though not all of them. The sample contains some 460,000 clones, about nine tenths of which appear only once. Residents of around 24 US areas, aged roughly 18 to 89 years, made up the participants. Trimming left V 4 bases short and J 4 bases short, with 11 bases between. The CDR3 contains 14 residues. Germline V gene sequence: CDR1 LGHDT, CDR2 YNNKEL (reference sequence). The sample comprised PBMCs or T cells enriched from blood (not recorded which). The V call is TRBV3-1 (or the pseudogene TRBV3-2), the J call TRBJ2-1; D perhaps matches TRBD2 (7 bases). This TCR came from a woman younger than 30 who had recovered from COVID-19. The CDR3 sequence: CASSRGGLYNEQFF. In DNA form, the CDR3 reads TGTGCCAGCAGCCGGGGGGGCCTTTACAATGAGCAGTTCTTC.